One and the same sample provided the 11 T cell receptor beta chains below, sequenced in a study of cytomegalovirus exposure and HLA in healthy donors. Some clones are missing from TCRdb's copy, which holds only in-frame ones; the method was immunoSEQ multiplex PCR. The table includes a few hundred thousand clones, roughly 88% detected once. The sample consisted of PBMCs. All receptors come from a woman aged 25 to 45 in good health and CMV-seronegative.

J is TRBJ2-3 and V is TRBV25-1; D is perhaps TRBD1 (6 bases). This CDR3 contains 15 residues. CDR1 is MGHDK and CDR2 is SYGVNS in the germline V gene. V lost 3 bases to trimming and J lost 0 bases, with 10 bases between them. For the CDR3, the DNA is TGTGCCAGCAGTGACCCCACAGGGAGCACAGATACGCAGTATTTT. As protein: CASSDPTGSTDTQYF.

CDR3 in amino acids: CASSQRGRSKTSGKSETQYF. In DNA form, the CDR3 reads TGTGCCAGTAGCCAGCGCGGCAGGTCGAAGACTAGCGGGAAGTCGGAGACCCAGTACTTC. The V and J genes are TRBV19 and TRBJ2-5; the match to TRBD2 covers 11 bases. Trimming took 6 bases from V and 5 from J; bases not matched to a gene: 23. Germline V gene lookup returns CDR1 LNHDA and CDR2 SQIVND (reference sequence). CDR3 length: 20 residues.

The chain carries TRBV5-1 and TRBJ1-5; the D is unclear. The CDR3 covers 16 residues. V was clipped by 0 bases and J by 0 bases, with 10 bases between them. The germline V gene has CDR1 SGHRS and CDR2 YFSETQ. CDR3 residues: CASSLGERSSNQPQHF. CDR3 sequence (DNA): TGCGCCAGCAGCTTGGGTGAACGGTCTAGCAATCAGCCCCAGCATTTT.

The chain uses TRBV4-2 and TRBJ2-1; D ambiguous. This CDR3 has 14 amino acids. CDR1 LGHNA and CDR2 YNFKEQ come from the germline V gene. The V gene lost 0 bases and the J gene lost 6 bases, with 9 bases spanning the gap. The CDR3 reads CASSQDLTTNEQFF. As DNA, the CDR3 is TGTGCCAGCAGCCAAGATTTAACCACCAATGAGCAGTTCTTC.

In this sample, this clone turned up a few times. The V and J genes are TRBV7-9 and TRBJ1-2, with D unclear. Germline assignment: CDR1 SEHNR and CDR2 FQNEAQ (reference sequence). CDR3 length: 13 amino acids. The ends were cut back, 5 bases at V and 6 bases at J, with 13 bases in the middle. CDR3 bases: TGTGCCAGCAGCCAACTGCGGACGGATGGCTACACCTTC. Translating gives CASSQLRTDGYTF.

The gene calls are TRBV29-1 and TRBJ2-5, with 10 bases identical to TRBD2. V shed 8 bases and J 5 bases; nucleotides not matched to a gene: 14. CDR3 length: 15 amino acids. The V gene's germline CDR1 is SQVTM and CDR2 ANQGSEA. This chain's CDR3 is CSMPALAGFRETQYF. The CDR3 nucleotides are TGCAGCATGCCTGCACTAGCGGGATTTAGGGAGACCCAGTACTTC.

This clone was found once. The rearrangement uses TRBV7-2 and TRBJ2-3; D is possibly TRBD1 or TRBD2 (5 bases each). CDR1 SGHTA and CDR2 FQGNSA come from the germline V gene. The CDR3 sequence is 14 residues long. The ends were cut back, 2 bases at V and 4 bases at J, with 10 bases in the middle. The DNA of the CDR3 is TGTGCCAGCAGCTTACTCCGGGACCCAGATACGCAGTATTTT. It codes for CASSLLRDPDTQYF.

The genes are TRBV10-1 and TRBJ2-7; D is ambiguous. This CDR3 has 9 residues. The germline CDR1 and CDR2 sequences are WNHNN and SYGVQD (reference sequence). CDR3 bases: TGCGCTCCAGTCTACGAGCAGTACTTC. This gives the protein CAPVYEQYF.

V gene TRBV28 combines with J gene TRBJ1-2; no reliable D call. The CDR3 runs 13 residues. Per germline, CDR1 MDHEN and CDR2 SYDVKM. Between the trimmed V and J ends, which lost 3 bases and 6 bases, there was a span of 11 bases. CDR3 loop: CASSFQSVDGYTF. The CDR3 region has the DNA TGTGCCAGCAGTTTCCAGTCGGTCGATGGCTACACCTTC.

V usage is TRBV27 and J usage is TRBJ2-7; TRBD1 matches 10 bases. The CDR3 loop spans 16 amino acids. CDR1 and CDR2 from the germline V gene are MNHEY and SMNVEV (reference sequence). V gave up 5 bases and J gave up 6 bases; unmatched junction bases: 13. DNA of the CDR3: TGTGCCAGCAGTCCGGAGCCGGGACAGGGGTTTTCCGAGCAGTACTTC. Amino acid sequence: CASSPEPGQGFSEQYF.

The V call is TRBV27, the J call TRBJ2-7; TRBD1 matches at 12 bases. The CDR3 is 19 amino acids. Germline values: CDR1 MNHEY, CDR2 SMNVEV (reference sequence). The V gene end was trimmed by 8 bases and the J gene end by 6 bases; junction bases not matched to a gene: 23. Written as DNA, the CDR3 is TGTGCCAGCCGAACCAACGCCTGGGACAGGGGGCGCCTTAGGGGCGAGCAGTACTTC. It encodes CASRTNAWDRGRLRGEQYF.